These 8 T cell receptor beta chains share one sample of origin, sequenced in a study of T cells in Graves' hyperthyroidism and ophthalmopathy. TCR beta CDR3 region amplification was performed from RNA transcripts. The primer set for the first-round RT-PCR of the TCR CDR3 was HTBI. Each CDR3 protein gets one entry after TCRdb re-called the multiplex PCR reads with MiXCR. Here the sample spans approximately 640,000 distinct CDR3 sequences, roughly a sixth being singletons. Sequencing was carried out using blood. The receptors here all came from a man aged 45-65 years with Graves' hyperthyroidism.

This rearrangement joins TRBV14 to TRBJ2-1; 9 bases are shared with TRBD2. This CDR3 contains 19 residues. Germline V lookup: CDR1 SGHDN, CDR2 FVKESK. Trimming at V came to 0 bases and at J to 4 bases, leaving 13 bases not matched to a gene. The CDR3: CASSQESTRAGGPYNEQFF. CDR3 in DNA: TGTGCCAGCAGCCAAGAAAGTACCCGGGCGGGAGGGCCTTACAATGAGCAGTTCTTC.

This clonotype has ten or more counts. CDR3 DNA sequence: TGTGCCAGCGGCGGGAGGGGGCCCAGAGGCTACAATGAGCAGTTCTTC. This encodes CASGGRGPRGYNEQFF. The chain uses TRBV6-1 and TRBJ2-1; 9 bases map to TRBD2. Germline trimming cut 8 bases from V and 3 bases from J; bases unmatched to any gene: 11. CDR3 length: 16 residues. Germline loops: CDR1 MNHNS, CDR2 SASEGT.

V is TRBV2 and J is TRBJ1-3; D is undetermined. This CDR3 is built from 18 residues. Trimming shortened V by 5 bases and J by 4 bases, and 24 bases separated the two germline ends. Germline V gene sequence: CDR1 SNHLY, CDR2 FYNNEI. The CDR3 DNA reads as TGTGCCAGCAGTTACTCGATAAGTGTCTCTACGCGGGGAAACACCATATATTTT. Its protein product is CASSYSISVSTRGNTIYF. The variable domain in full, with the rest retrieved from reference TRBV2 and TRBJ1-3, is EPEVTQTPSHQVTQMGQEVILRCVPISNHLYFYWYRQILGQKVEFLVSFYNNEISEKSEIFDDQFSVERPDGSNFTLKIRSTKLEDSAMYFCASSYSISVSTRGNTIYFGEGSWLTVV.

This clonotype was seen ten or more times. V gene TRBV25-1 combines with J gene TRBJ2-7; the match to TRBD1 covers 8 bases. This CDR3 comprises 16 residues. Germline CDR1 reads MGHDK; CDR2 reads SYGVNS. Germline trimming cut 2 bases from V and 4 bases from J; bases unmatched to any gene: 10. CDR3 nucleotide sequence: TGTGCCAGCAGTGAAGGACCCTCGACAGGGGCGTACGAGCAGTACTTC. It is translated as CASSEGPSTGAYEQYF.

This clonotype has ten or more counts. The chain uses TRBV12-5 and TRBJ2-1; D is perhaps TRBD2 (6 bases). The V gene lost 0 bases and the J gene lost 4 bases, with 16 bases spanning the gap. Germline CDR1 and CDR2: LGHNT and FRNRAP. The CDR3 runs to 17 residues. In DNA, the CDR3 is TGTGCTAGTGGTTTGGTCAGCGGGTTGGGGGGTTACAATGAGCAGTTCTTC. This gives the protein CASGLVSGLGGYNEQFF. Full variable domain (rest looked up from reference TRBV12-5 and TRBJ2-1): DARVTQTPRHKVTEMGQEVTMRCQPILGHNTVFWYRQTMMQGLELLAYFRNRAPLDDSGMPKDRFSAEMPDATLATLKIQPSEPRDSAVYFCASGLVSGLGGYNEQFFGPGTRLTVL.

This clonotype was counted ten times or more. V and J are TRBV29-1 and TRBJ2-1; 12 bases align to TRBD2. CDR3 length: 19 residues. The germline V gene encodes CDR1 SQVTM and CDR2 ANQGSEA. V was clipped by 1 base and J by 0 bases; unmatched bases: 10. The CDR3 nucleotides read TGCAGCGTTGAAGGGGCGGCTAGCGGGAGGGTTAGCTCCTACAATGAGCAGTTCTTC. Its translation: CSVEGAASGRVSSYNEQFF.

The chain has TRBV30 and TRBJ2-6; possible D gene TRBD1, 6 bases. Germline assignment: CDR1 GTSNPN and CDR2 SVGIG (reference sequence). This CDR3 region has 18 residues. With 0 bases removed from V and 0 bases from J, the gap between germline ends came to 15 bases. The CDR3 is CAWSVVRGMVSGANVLTF. CDR3 bases: TGTGCCTGGAGTGTAGTCAGGGGAATGGTCTCTGGGGCCAACGTCCTGACTTTC.

This clonotype was counted many times. The chain employs TRBV12-3 or TRBV12-4 and TRBJ2-3, with TRBD2 matching 14 bases. With V trimmed by 5 bases and J by 2 bases, 12 bases remained unmatched. The CDR3 has 19 amino acids. The CDR3 DNA sequence: TGTGCCAGCAGTCCCCGGACTAGCGGGAGGATAAAGTTCACAGATACGCAGTATTTT. It specifies CASSPRTSGRIKFTDTQYF.